A single sample gave rise to the 10 T cell receptor beta chains below, sequenced in a study of T cells in tuberculosis (dated 2018 in TCRdb). Libraries were constructed by the immunoSEQ multiplex PCR assay. TCRdb retrieved this table from immuneACCESS and kept in-frame rearrangements only. Not all clones are present; in checked studies, unresolved V genes account for under half, and no reason is known for the remainder. The sample profile shows some 49,000 clones; roughly 96% of them were found once. Jointly, the top ten make up 1.4% to 1.5% of the sample. The intended sense of this specimen's time point label: new active TB diagnosis, blood taken before or within 7 days of starting treatment. The material was PBMCs, obtained at tuberculosis diagnosis. The origin of the receptors is an adult with tuberculosis.

The gene calls are TRBV5-4 and TRBJ2-7; D uncertain. V was trimmed by 2 bases and J by 7 bases, leaving 13 bases between them. Germline V lookup: CDR1 SGHNT, CDR2 YYREEE (reference sequence). There are 13 residues in the CDR3. The CDR3 protein is CASSLSPNREQYF. CDR3 bases: TGTGCCAGCAGCTTAAGCCCCAACCGGGAGCAGTACTTC.

J is TRBJ2-3 and V is TRBV6-1; the match to TRBD2 covers 9 bases. V lost 3 bases, J lost 2 bases, and 9 bases stayed unmatched. The CDR3 covers 17 residues. Germline values: CDR1 MNHNS, CDR2 SASEGT. Here the CDR3 DNA reads TGTGCCAGCAGTGACCGCCCAGCGGGAGGTATCACAGATACGCAGTATTTT. The encoded protein is CASSDRPAGGITDTQYF.

The chain uses TRBV28 and TRBJ2-7, with D possibly TRBD1 on 5 matching bases. V dropped 4 bases and J dropped 3 bases, with 7 bases sitting between them. The germline CDR1 and CDR2 sequences are MDHEN and SYDVKM. The CDR3 runs to 12 residues. Here the CDR3 DNA reads TGTGCCAGCAGTTCGACAGTCTACGAGCAGTACTTC. Translating gives CASSSTVYEQYF.

There are a few counts of this clone. The chain has TRBV9 and TRBJ1-4; TRBD1 agrees at 8 bases. V lost 0 bases to trimming and J lost 2 bases; unmatched junction nucleotides: 9. This CDR3 has 18 amino acids. The germline CDR1 and CDR2 sequences are SGDLS and YYNGEE. Here the CDR3 reads CASSVGPAGQVTNEKLFF. The CDR3 nucleotides read TGTGCCAGCAGCGTAGGACCGGCGGGACAGGTGACTAATGAAAAACTGTTTTTT.

This chain joins TRBV7-2 and TRBJ2-5; possible D gene TRBD1, 6 bases. Germline CDR1 and CDR2: SGHTA and FQGNSA. This CDR3 has 13 amino acids. Trimming took off 1 base at V and 7 bases at J, with 10 bases between the two ends. The CDR3, as DNA: TGTGCCAGCAGCTTAGACAGGGATCGGACCCAGTACTTC. The encoded protein is CASSLDRDRTQYF. The variable domain in full, completed from reference TRBV7-2 and TRBJ2-5, reads GAGVSQSPSNKVTEKGKDVELRCDPISGHTALYWYRQSLGQGLEFLIYFQGNSAPDKSGLPSDRFSAERTGGSVSTLTIQRTQQEDSAVYLCASSLDRDRTQYFGPGTRLLVL.

The chain is built from TRBV9 and TRBJ2-7; 9 nucleotides line up with TRBD1. The CDR3 contains 16 residues. Germline assignment: CDR1 SGDLS and CDR2 YYNGEE. V shed 2 bases, J shed 0 bases, and the junction held 6 bases outside the gene matches. The CDR3, as DNA: TGTGCCAGCAGCGTGAGTCCGGGACAGGGCTCCTACGAGCAGTACTTC. It translates to CASSVSPGQGSYEQYF.

This clone was detected only once. J is TRBJ2-7 and V is TRBV4-2; D is possibly TRBD2 (5 bases). This CDR3 has 14 amino acids. Per the germline V gene, CDR1 is LGHNA and CDR2 is YNFKEQ. V lost 0 bases and J 5 bases, leaving 11 bases between the germline ends. The CDR3 region is CASSQEWGEDEQYF. The CDR3 DNA reads as TGTGCCAGCAGCCAAGAGTGGGGAGAGGACGAGCAGTACTTC.

The chain is built from TRBV7-9 and TRBJ1-1; no firm D call. This CDR3 contains 14 residues. Looked up from germline, CDR1 is SEHNR and CDR2 is FQNEAQ (reference sequence). V dropped 5 bases and J dropped 0 bases, with 10 bases sitting between them. The CDR3 sequence is CASSPPLMNTEAFF. The CDR3, as DNA: TGTGCCAGCAGCCCCCCACTAATGAACACTGAAGCTTTCTTT.

The rearrangement links TRBV29-1 to TRBJ1-4; possibly TRBD1 for D (5 bases). Per germline, CDR1 SQVTM and CDR2 ANQGSEA. The CDR3 is made up of 13 amino acids. V lost 7 bases and J lost 1, with 10 bases in between. The CDR3 DNA is TGCAGCGCATTGACAGTAACTAATGAAAAACTGTTTTTT. This sequence encodes CSALTVTNEKLFF.

The genes are TRBV11-3 and TRBJ2-3, with D perhaps TRBD1 (6 bases). Germline V gene lookup returns CDR1 SGHNT and CDR2 YENEEA. The ends were cut back, 5 bases at V and 2 bases at J, with 11 bases in the middle. The CDR3 loop spans 14 amino acids. CDR3 sequence: CASSQGLSTDTQYF. The DNA for the CDR3 is TGTGCCAGCAGCCAGGGGTTGTCCACAGATACGCAGTATTTT.